These 17 T cell receptor beta chains were sequenced from one sample in a study of blood T cell repertoires in COVID-19. Assay used: immunoSEQ multiplex PCR; TCRdb lists only in-frame clones, some missing. The sample has 120,000 to 150,000 clones, roughly 82% seen once. Sequencing input: peripheral blood. The source of these receptors is a man at least 80 years old with acute or convalescent COVID-19.

The gene calls are TRBV12-3 or TRBV12-4 and TRBJ1-1, with D possibly TRBD1 on 6 matching bases. Trimming cost V 5 bases and J 3 bases, with 10 bases left between them. The CDR3 runs to 13 residues. The CDR3 spells CASSMGADTEAFF. CDR3 DNA: TGTGCCAGCAGTATGGGGGCGGACACTGAAGCTTTCTTT.

The CDR3 is CASSPRRGGADTDTQYF. Here the CDR3 DNA reads TGTGCCAGCAGCCCTCGTCGAGGGGGGGCTGATACAGATACGCAGTATTTT. The gene calls are TRBV7-6 and TRBJ2-3; possibly TRBD2 for D (7 bases). CDR1 and CDR2 from the germline V gene are SGHVS and FNYEAQ. The CDR3 loop spans 17 amino acids. Deletions cut 5 bases from V and 3 bases from J, with 21 bases between.

This clone was seen a handful of times. V and J are TRBV2 and TRBJ2-5, with TRBD1 as a possible D gene (6 bases). Germline CDR1 reads SNHLY; CDR2 reads FYNNEI. V was clipped by 3 bases and J by 2 bases, with 10 bases between them. This CDR3 is built from 14 residues. CDR3 region: CASSDLQGQETQYF. In DNA, the CDR3 is TGTGCCAGCAGTGATTTGCAGGGGCAAGAGACCCAGTACTTC.

The gene calls are TRBV7-8 and TRBJ2-5, with 7 nucleotides matching TRBD2. CDR1 and CDR2 from the germline V gene are SGHVS and FQNEAQ. CDR3 length: 15 residues. J was trimmed by 7 bases and V by 5 bases; bases with no gene match: 13. This chain's CDR3 is CASSPRGGGQGTQYF. As DNA, the CDR3 is TGTGCCAGCAGCCCCCGGGGCGGGGGTCAGGGGACCCAGTACTTC.

The chain joins TRBV7-9 to TRBJ1-2, with TRBD1 matching over 7 bases. V shed 7 bases and J 1 base; nucleotides not matched to a gene: 9. CDR1 is SEHNR and CDR2 is FQNEAQ in the germline V gene (reference sequence). This CDR3 spans 15 amino acids. CDR3 loop: CASIKGTDLNYGYTF. The CDR3 DNA reads as TGTGCCAGCATCAAAGGGACAGACCTTAACTATGGCTACACCTTC.

A single count supports this clone. The chain couples TRBV6-5 to TRBJ1-1; 11 nucleotides agree with TRBD1. The V gene end was trimmed by 7 bases and the J gene end by 6 bases; junction bases not matched to a gene: 4. This CDR3 has 13 amino acids. Germline values: CDR1 MNHEY, CDR2 SVGAGI. CDR3 nucleotides: TGTGCCAGCAAAAGGGGACAGGGGGCTGAAGCTTTCTTT. This translates into CASKRGQGAEAFF.

This chain links TRBV7-2 with TRBJ2-3, with TRBD2 identical over 11 bases. V shed 5 bases and J 2 bases; nucleotides not matched to a gene: 9. CDR1 and CDR2 from the germline V gene are SGHTA and FQGNSA. The CDR3 consists of 17 residues. The CDR3 loop reads CASSRGLAGLVTDTQYF. CDR3 nucleotide sequence: TGTGCCAGCAGCCGTGGACTAGCGGGTTTAGTCACAGATACGCAGTATTTT.

This clone was observed a few times. CDR3 amino acids: CASSSPGLANEQFF. The CDR3 DNA follows: TGTGCCAGCAGCTCACCGGGACTAGCCAATGAGCAGTTCTTC. The genes are TRBV7-3 and TRBJ2-1; 9 bases align to TRBD2. The germline CDR1 and CDR2 sequences are SGHTA and FQGTGA. The CDR3 totals 14 residues. The junction had 4 bases not matched to a gene; V was cut back by 4 bases and J by 6 bases.

The chain has TRBV28 and TRBJ1-5; a possible D gene is TRBD1 (5 bases). Germline loops: CDR1 MDHEN, CDR2 SYDVKM. Trimming removed 3 bases from V and 7 bases from J, with 13 bases in between. CDR3 length: 14 amino acids. The CDR3 reads CASSFIRGGQPQHF. The DNA for the CDR3 is TGTGCCAGCAGTTTTATAAGGGGAGGCCAGCCCCAGCATTTT.

The J gene is TRBJ1-1, the V gene TRBV10-2; 9 bases match TRBD1. The V and J ends lost 0 bases and 1 base, in that order; junction bases with no gene match: 0. The CDR3 has 15 amino acids. CDR1 and CDR2 (germline): WSHSY, SAAADI. CDR3 sequence reads: CASSESGQGNTEAFF. The DNA for the CDR3 is TGCGCCAGCAGTGAGTCGGGACAGGGGAACACTGAAGCTTTCTTT.

This sequence joins TRBV23-1 and TRBJ2-2; 7 nucleotides line up with TRBD1. TRBV23-1 is annotated as an ORF whose role is uncertain. The CDR3 has 18 amino acids. V shed 4 bases, J shed 1 base, and the junction held 12 bases outside the gene matches. CDR3 DNA: TGCGCCAGCAGTCGAGCAATTCTCGGACAGGTGAACACCGGGGAGCTGTTTTTT. It translates to CASSRAILGQVNTGELFF.

The chain has TRBV6-5 and TRBJ1-2; D perhaps matches TRBD1 (6 bases). In germline, CDR1 is MNHEY, CDR2 SVGAGI. The CDR3 is made up of 15 amino acids. V lost 6 bases, J lost 7 bases, and 21 bases lay in between. The CDR3 nucleotides read TGTGCCAGCAGCTCACCCGGGGGGGGGCGGGCTGGCTACACCTTC. Translated: CASSSPGGGRAGYTF.

The V gene is TRBV25-1, the J gene TRBJ2-6; TRBD1 matches at 7 bases. Germline CDR1 MGHDK, CDR2 SYGVNS. With V trimmed by 6 bases and J by 4 bases, 6 bases remained unmatched. The CDR3 has 15 amino acids. CDR3 coding DNA: TGTGCCAGCAGCCTCGAGGGGGCCGGGGCCAACGTCCTGACTTTC. Translation: CASSLEGAGANVLTF.

V usage is TRBV3-1 (or the pseudogene TRBV3-2) and J usage is TRBJ2-4; 8 positions match TRBD2. In germline, CDR1 is LGHDT, CDR2 YNNKEL (reference sequence). V gave up 3 bases and J gave up 10 bases; unmatched junction bases: 8. This CDR3 region has 14 residues. DNA of the CDR3: TGTGCCAGCAGCCATAGTTCGGGGGGGTTTATTCAGTACTTC. This sequence encodes CASSHSSGGFIQYF.

The chain joins TRBV30 to TRBJ2-3, with 8 positions matching TRBD1. The CDR3 runs to 12 residues. Germline trimming cut 5 bases from V and 6 bases from J; bases unmatched to any gene: 4. Germline V lookup: CDR1 GTSNPN, CDR2 SVGIG (reference sequence). For the CDR3, the DNA is TGTGCCTGGGGACAGGGTCTGGATACGCAGTATTTT. Protein: CAWGQGLDTQYF.

The count of this clone is one. This sequence joins TRBV7-2 and TRBJ1-1; the D is unclear. The V gene's germline CDR1 is SGHTA and CDR2 FQGNSA. Trimming removed 1 base from V and 7 bases from J, with 10 bases in between. CDR3 size: 13 residues. CDR3 sequence (DNA): TGTGCCAGCAGCTTAGGGGCGTCAGGTGAAGCTTTCTTT. This codes for CASSLGASGEAFF. Full variable domain (remainder filled in from reference TRBV7-2 and TRBJ1-1): GAGVSQSPSNKVTEKGKDVELRCDPISGHTALYWYRQSLGQGLEFLIYFQGNSAPDKSGLPSDRFSAERTGGSVSTLTIQRTQQEDSAVYLCASSLGASGEAFFGQGTRLTVV.

J is TRBJ2-6 and V is TRBV19, with D tentatively TRBD2 (5 bases). V was pared by 5 bases and J by 0 bases, with 5 bases between. Germline-derived CDR1 and CDR2 are LNHDA and SQIVND (reference sequence). The CDR3 contains 14 residues. CDR3 residues: CASSRGSGANVLTF. The CDR3 DNA reads TGTGCCAGTAGTCGGGGCTCTGGGGCCAACGTCCTGACTTTC.